This T cell receptor beta chain was found in a study of CD8 T cells in ankylosing spondylitis. This clonotype has ten or more counts. Its antigen is not known. Study-level points and caveats: Made up of under ten highly homologous variants, a TCR beta motif appeared characteristic of ankylosing spondylitis blood. According to the report, clones linked to the disease were significantly enriched in matched synovial fluid samples taken from ankylosing spondylitis patients.

With 2 bases clipped from V and 7 bases from J, the junction kept 6 bases outside the gene matches. This CDR3 region has 14 residues. TCRdb re-called the 5' RACE reads through MiXCR, storing one row per CDR3 protein. The table records 250,000 to 350,000 distinct CDR3 sequences, roughly 20% of them present only once. The receptor was isolated from a female donor with ankylosing spondylitis or in good health (not recorded which). Sequencing input: blood, either unsorted or a sorted T cell fraction (not recorded which). V is TRBV12-3 or TRBV12-4 and J is TRBJ2-7; 9 bases line up with TRBD2. CDR3 amino acids: CASSLRLAGREQYF. CDR3 DNA sequence: TGTGCCAGCAGTTTACGGCTAGCGGGAAGGGAGCAGTACTTC.